These T cell receptor beta chains were read from a single sample in a study of T cells after yellow fever vaccination. A single record per CDR3 protein comes from TCRdb applying MiXCR to the 5' RACE reads. The sample contains more than 300,000 distinct CDR3 sequences, around 4.5% of which appear only once. This specimen was PBMCs, taken 15 days after the yellow fever booster vaccination. The receptors stem from a man younger than 30 who received the YFV17D yellow fever vaccine. Both conserved end residues are part of each CDR3. D genes are given only for firm matches. Part of the rows lack a size; the others show once, few, many or a class for expanded clones.

D gene: TRBD1
V gene: TRBV5-1
J gene: TRBJ2-7
clone size: few
CDR3 DNA: TGCGCCAGCAGTTGGACGGGACAGGGGAACGAGCAGTACTTC
CDR3 protein: CASSWTGQGNEQYF

D gene: NA
V gene: TRBV10-2
J gene: TRBJ2-1
clone size: many
CDR3 DNA: TGCGCCAGCAGTGAGATAAATGAGCAGTTCTTC
CDR3 protein: CASSEINEQFF

D gene: TRBD1
V gene: TRBV7-2
J gene: TRBJ1-2
clone size: NA
CDR3 DNA: TGTGCCAGCAGCCGCCGCTGGGGACAGGGAGCTAACTATGGCTACACCTTC
CDR3 protein: CASSRRWGQGANYGYTF

D gene: NA
V gene: TRBV12-3/TRBV12-4
J gene: TRBJ2-7
clone size: NA
CDR3 DNA: TGTGCCAGCAGTTTAGTCCCCCCGGGCCCCAAACCCTACGAGCAGTACTTC
CDR3 protein: CASSLVPPGPKPYEQYF

D gene: NA
V gene: TRBV7-9
J gene: TRBJ1-1
clone size: few
CDR3 DNA: TGTGCCAGCAGCTTTTCTAGTGGTTGGGTGACTGAAGCTTTCTTT
CDR3 protein: CASSFSSGWVTEAFF

D gene: NA
V gene: TRBV24-1
J gene: TRBJ1-5
clone size: NA
CDR3 DNA: TGTGCCACCAGTGATTCCCGCAATCAGCCCCAGCATTTT
CDR3 protein: CATSDSRNQPQHF

D gene: NA
V gene: TRBV6-2/TRBV6-3
J gene: TRBJ2-1
clone size: NA
CDR3 DNA: TGTGCCAGCAGTTATGCAGGGAAGTATGAGCAGTTCTTC
CDR3 protein: CASSYAGKYEQFF

D gene: TRBD2
V gene: TRBV6-5
J gene: TRBJ2-2
clone size: few
CDR3 DNA: TGTGCCAGCAAGGGACTAGCGGGGGACTACACCGGGGAGCTGTTTTTT
CDR3 protein: CASKGLAGDYTGELFF

D gene: NA
V gene: TRBV20-1
J gene: TRBJ2-1
clone size: few
CDR3 DNA: TGCAGTGCTAGATCCGACGGTGAGCAGTTCTTC
CDR3 protein: CSARSDGEQFF

D gene: NA
V gene: TRBV5-4
J gene: TRBJ2-3
clone size: NA
CDR3 DNA: TGTGCCAGCAGCTTGATGGGGAGGTCCACAGATACGCAGTATTTT
CDR3 protein: CASSLMGRSTDTQYF

D gene: NA
V gene: TRBV7-9
J gene: TRBJ2-3
clone size: many
CDR3 DNA: TGTGCCAGCAGCTTTGTGAGCCCCACGCAGTATTTT
CDR3 protein: CASSFVSPTQYF

D gene: TRBD2
V gene: TRBV6-2/TRBV6-3
J gene: TRBJ2-3
clone size: NA
CDR3 DNA: TGTGCCAGCAGTTACCCCGGGGAGCGGGGGGTACGGGATACGCAGTATTTT
CDR3 protein: CASSYPGERGVRDTQYF

D gene: TRBD2
V gene: TRBV3-1
J gene: TRBJ2-3
clone size: few
CDR3 DNA: TGTGCCAGCAGCCAAGGGCGGGGGGCAGATACGCAGTATTTT
CDR3 protein: CASSQGRGADTQYF

D gene: NA
V gene: TRBV18
J gene: TRBJ2-3
clone size: many
CDR3 DNA: TGTGCCAGCTCATCCTCATCGGCCGGGGATACGCAGTATTTT
CDR3 protein: CASSSSSAGDTQYF

D gene: TRBD2
V gene: TRBV4-2
J gene: TRBJ2-3
clone size: few
CDR3 DNA: TGTGCCAGCAGCCAGGGGGGGACTAGCACAGATACGCAGTATTTT
CDR3 protein: CASSQGGTSTDTQYF

D gene: NA
V gene: TRBV4-2
J gene: TRBJ1-2
clone size: NA
CDR3 DNA: TGTGCCAGCAGCACCTCACCGGGCGAGAGCTACACCTTC
CDR3 protein: CASSTSPGESYTF

D gene: NA
V gene: TRBV7-2
J gene: TRBJ2-2
clone size: NA
CDR3 DNA: TGTGCCAGCAGCTTAGATTTCACCACCGGGGAGCTGTTTTTT
CDR3 protein: CASSLDFTTGELFF

D gene: TRBD1
V gene: TRBV20-1
J gene: TRBJ2-1
clone size: NA
CDR3 DNA: TGCAGTGCCAGGACAGGCCGCAATGAGCAGTTCTTC
CDR3 protein: CSARTGRNEQFF

D gene: NA
V gene: TRBV7-6
J gene: TRBJ2-7
clone size: many
CDR3 DNA: TGTGCCAGCAGCCCGCGCCCCGACCCCTACGAGCAGTACTTC
CDR3 protein: CASSPRPDPYEQYF

D gene: TRBD1
V gene: TRBV24-1
J gene: TRBJ2-2
clone size: few
CDR3 DNA: TGTGCCACCAGTGCCTGGACAGGGCCAACCGGGGAGCTGTTTTTT
CDR3 protein: CATSAWTGPTGELFF

D gene: NA
V gene: TRBV28
J gene: TRBJ1-4
clone size: many
CDR3 DNA: TGTGCCAGCAGCACAGGGCCTCTCAATGAAAAACTGTTTTTT
CDR3 protein: CASSTGPLNEKLFF

D gene: NA
V gene: TRBV27
J gene: TRBJ2-1
clone size: NA
CDR3 DNA: TGTGCCATCAGCCCAGGCCCCTACAATGAGCAGTTCTTC
CDR3 protein: CAISPGPYNEQFF

D gene: TRBD2
V gene: TRBV5-1
J gene: TRBJ2-2
clone size: few
CDR3 DNA: TGCGCCAGCAGCTTGTCAGCGGGGGAGGTCGGGGAGCTGTTTTTT
CDR3 protein: CASSLSAGEVGELFF

D gene: NA
V gene: TRBV7-8
J gene: TRBJ1-1
clone size: many
CDR3 DNA: TGTGCCAGCAGCTTACCGAGGATTCCCACTGAAGCTTTCTTT
CDR3 protein: CASSLPRIPTEAFF

D gene: NA
V gene: TRBV12-3/TRBV12-4
J gene: TRBJ2-5
clone size: many
CDR3 DNA: TGTGCCAGCAGTTTCGGACAGAACCAAGAGACCCAGTACTTC
CDR3 protein: CASSFGQNQETQYF

D gene: NA
V gene: TRBV29-1
J gene: TRBJ2-7
clone size: NA
CDR3 DNA: TGCAGCGTTGCCGGATACTACGAGCAGTACTTC
CDR3 protein: CSVAGYYEQYF

D gene: NA
V gene: TRBV7-2
J gene: TRBJ2-1
clone size: NA
CDR3 DNA: TGTGCCAGCAGCTTAGGTTGGGCCAATGAGCAGTTCTTC
CDR3 protein: CASSLGWANEQFF

D gene: TRBD2
V gene: TRBV7-6
J gene: TRBJ2-3
clone size: NA
CDR3 DNA: TGTGCCAGCAGCATCTGGACTAGCGGGGGGGGAGGAGATACGCAGTATTTT
CDR3 protein: CASSIWTSGGGGDTQYF

D gene: TRBD1
V gene: TRBV10-3
J gene: TRBJ1-4
clone size: NA
CDR3 DNA: TGTGCCATCAGTGAGTCGCTCGGGACAGGGGAACGCAATGAAAAACTGTTTTTT
CDR3 protein: CAISESLGTGERNEKLFF

D gene: NA
V gene: TRBV29-1
J gene: TRBJ2-5
clone size: many
CDR3 DNA: TGCAGCGTCGCCCCACAGGAGCAAGAGACCCAGTACTTC
CDR3 protein: CSVAPQEQETQYF

D gene: NA
V gene: TRBV2
J gene: TRBJ2-4
clone size: few
CDR3 DNA: TGTGCCAGCAGAAGGAGCCCGCCTCTAGCCAAAAACATTCAGTACTTC
CDR3 protein: CASRRSPPLAKNIQYF

D gene: NA
V gene: TRBV20-1
J gene: TRBJ1-2
clone size: few
CDR3 DNA: TGCAGTGCTAGAGTGGACAGAGAACACTATGGCTACACCTTC
CDR3 protein: CSARVDREHYGYTF

D gene: NA
V gene: TRBV12-3/TRBV12-4
J gene: TRBJ2-7
clone size: many
CDR3 DNA: TGTGCCAGCAGTTTATGGGGGGCTTTGTCCTACGAGCAGTACTTC
CDR3 protein: CASSLWGALSYEQYF

D gene: NA
V gene: TRBV5-1
J gene: TRBJ2-2
clone size: NA
CDR3 DNA: TGCGCCAGCAGCTTGATGGGGGCGAACACCGGGGAGCTGTTTTTT
CDR3 protein: CASSLMGANTGELFF

D gene: NA
V gene: TRBV5-5
J gene: TRBJ1-1
clone size: many
CDR3 DNA: TGTGCCAGCAGCTTGTTAGTAGGTACTGAAGCTTTCTTT
CDR3 protein: CASSLLVGTEAFF

D gene: TRBD2
V gene: TRBV20-1
J gene: TRBJ2-1
clone size: many
CDR3 DNA: TGCAGTGCTCAACCGGGACTAGGATTCTACAATGAGCAGTTCTTC
CDR3 protein: CSAQPGLGFYNEQFF

D gene: NA
V gene: TRBV10-3
J gene: TRBJ1-1
clone size: few
CDR3 DNA: TGTGCCATCAGTGAGCTAGGAGTGAACACTGAAGCTTTCTTT
CDR3 protein: CAISELGVNTEAFF

D gene: NA
V gene: TRBV7-8
J gene: TRBJ2-1
clone size: many
CDR3 DNA: TGTGCCAGCAGCTGGCTTAGGAGCGGATACAATGAGCAGTTCTTC
CDR3 protein: CASSWLRSGYNEQFF

D gene: TRBD1
V gene: TRBV5-4
J gene: TRBJ2-7
clone size: many
CDR3 DNA: TGTGCCAGCAGCCTTGATCCGGGACAGGGAAGTCGCGAGCAGTACTTC
CDR3 protein: CASSLDPGQGSREQYF

D gene: TRBD1
V gene: TRBV4-3
J gene: TRBJ1-3
clone size: few
CDR3 DNA: TGCGCCAGCAGCCAAGACCGGACAGGGCTGACTGGAAACACCATATATTTT
CDR3 protein: CASSQDRTGLTGNTIYF

D gene: TRBD2
V gene: TRBV12-3/TRBV12-4
J gene: TRBJ2-1
clone size: many
CDR3 DNA: TGTGCCAGCAGTCATGGGACTAGCTACAATGAGCAGTTCTTC
CDR3 protein: CASSHGTSYNEQFF

D gene: TRBD2
V gene: TRBV7-2
J gene: TRBJ2-2
clone size: many
CDR3 DNA: TGTGCCAGCAGCCTCGACCCCCGGGGGGCGAACACCGGGGAGCTGTTTTTT
CDR3 protein: CASSLDPRGANTGELFF

D gene: NA
V gene: TRBV15
J gene: TRBJ2-5
clone size: many
CDR3 DNA: TGTGCCACCAGCAGAGATACCCTACCGGCATACCAAGAGACCCAGTACTTC
CDR3 protein: CATSRDTLPAYQETQYF

D gene: NA
V gene: TRBV7-2
J gene: TRBJ1-6
clone size: few
CDR3 DNA: TGTGCCAGCAGCTTAAGGCGAAATTCACCCCTCCACTTT
CDR3 protein: CASSLRRNSPLHF